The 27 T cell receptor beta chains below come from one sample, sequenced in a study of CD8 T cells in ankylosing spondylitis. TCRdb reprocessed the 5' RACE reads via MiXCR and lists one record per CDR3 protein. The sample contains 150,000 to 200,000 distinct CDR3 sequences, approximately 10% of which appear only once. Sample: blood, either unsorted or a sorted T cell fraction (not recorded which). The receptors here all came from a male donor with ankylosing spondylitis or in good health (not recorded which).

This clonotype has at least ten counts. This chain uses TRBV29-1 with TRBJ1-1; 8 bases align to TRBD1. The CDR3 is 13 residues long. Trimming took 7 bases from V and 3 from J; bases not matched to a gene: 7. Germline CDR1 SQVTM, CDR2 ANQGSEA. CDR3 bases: TGCAGCGCTGCCCAGGGGGCAGACACTGAAGCTTTCTTT. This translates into CSAAQGADTEAFF.

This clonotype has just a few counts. The CDR3 region has the DNA TGCGCCAGCAGCTTGGCCAGGGTACGAGGGGGCGACGAGACCCAGTACTTC. This encodes CASSLARVRGGDETQYF. The gene calls are TRBV5-1 and TRBJ2-5; 7 bases line up with TRBD1. CDR3 length: 17 amino acids. The V and J ends lost 0 bases and 5 bases, in that order; junction bases with no gene match: 13. Germline V gene data show CDR1 as SGHRS and CDR2 as YFSETQ.

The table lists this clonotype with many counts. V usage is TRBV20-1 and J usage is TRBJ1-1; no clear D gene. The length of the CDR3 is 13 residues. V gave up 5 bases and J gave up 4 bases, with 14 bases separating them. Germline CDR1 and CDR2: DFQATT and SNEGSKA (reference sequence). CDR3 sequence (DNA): TGCAGTGCTCTCGGACCGGGCATCACTGAAGCTTTCTTT. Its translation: CSALGPGITEAFF.

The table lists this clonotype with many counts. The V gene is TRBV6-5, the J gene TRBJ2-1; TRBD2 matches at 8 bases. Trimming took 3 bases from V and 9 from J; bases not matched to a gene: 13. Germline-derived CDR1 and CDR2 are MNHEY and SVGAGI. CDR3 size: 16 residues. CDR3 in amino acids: CASSYPGLGESGEQFF. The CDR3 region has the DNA TGTGCCAGCAGTTATCCGGGACTAGGAGAAAGTGGTGAGCAGTTCTTC.

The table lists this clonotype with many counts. This chain's CDR3 is CSEYGTAGDTEAFF. CDR3 DNA sequence: TGCAGCGAGTACGGGACAGCCGGGGACACTGAAGCTTTCTTT. J is TRBJ1-1 and V is TRBV29-1; the match to TRBD1 covers 7 bases. Germline V gene lookup returns CDR1 SQVTM and CDR2 ANQGSEA. V dropped 7 bases and J dropped 3; count of bases not matched to a gene: 11. This CDR3 has 14 residues.

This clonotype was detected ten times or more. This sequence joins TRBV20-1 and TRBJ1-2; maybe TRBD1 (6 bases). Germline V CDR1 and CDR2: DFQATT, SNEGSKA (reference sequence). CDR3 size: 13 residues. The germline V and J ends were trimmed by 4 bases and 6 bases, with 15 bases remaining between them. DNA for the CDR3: TGCAGTGCTACACCGGGGGCACTTGATGGCTACACCTTC. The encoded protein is CSATPGALDGYTF.

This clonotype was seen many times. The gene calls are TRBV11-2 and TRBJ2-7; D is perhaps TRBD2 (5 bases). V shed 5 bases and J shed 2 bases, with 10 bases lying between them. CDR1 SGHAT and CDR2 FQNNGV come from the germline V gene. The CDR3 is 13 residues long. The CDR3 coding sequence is TGTGCCAGCAGCCCCGGGCGGGCCTACGAGCAGTACTTC. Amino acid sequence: CASSPGRAYEQYF.

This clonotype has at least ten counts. The DNA of the CDR3 is TGTGCCAGCAGTTTGAACAGCTATGGCTACACCTTC. Translation gives CASSLNSYGYTF. The rearrangement links TRBV12-3 or TRBV12-4 to TRBJ1-2; the D is unclear. V gave up 3 bases and J gave up 4 bases, with 6 bases separating them. The CDR3 has 12 amino acids.

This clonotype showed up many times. In DNA form, the CDR3 reads TGCAGCGGACTACGGGGGTTAGAGACCCAGTACTTC. Protein product: CSGLRGLETQYF. The V call is TRBV29-1, the J call TRBJ2-5, with TRBD2 as a possible D gene (6 bases). The CDR3 covers 12 residues. CDR1 is SQVTM, CDR2 ANQGSEA, per germline. Trimming shortened V by 7 bases and J by 4 bases, and 13 bases separated the two germline ends. Using reference TRBV29-1 and TRBJ2-5 for the parts outside the CDR3, the full variable domain is SAVISQKPSRDICQRGTSLTIQCQVDSQVTMMFWYRQQPGQSLTLIATANQGSEATYESGFVIDKFPISRPNLTFSTLTVSNMSPEDSSIYLCSGLRGLETQYFGPGTRLLVL.

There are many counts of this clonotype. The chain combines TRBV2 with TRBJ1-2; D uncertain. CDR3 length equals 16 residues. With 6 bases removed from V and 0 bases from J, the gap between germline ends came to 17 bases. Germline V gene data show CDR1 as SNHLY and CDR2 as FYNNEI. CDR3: CASRGGSSITNYGYTF. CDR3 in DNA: TGTGCCAGCAGAGGAGGGTCCTCGATTACTAACTATGGCTACACCTTC.

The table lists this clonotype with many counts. CDR3 region: CASSMRGGAPKAFF. Written as DNA, the CDR3 is TGTGCCAGTAGTATGAGAGGAGGGGCGCCAAAAGCTTTCTTT. This chain uses TRBV19 with TRBJ1-1; D may be TRBD1 (5 bases). There are 14 residues in the CDR3. In germline, CDR1 is LNHDA, CDR2 SQIVND (reference sequence). Trimming removed 3 bases at V and 9 bases at J, with 17 bases between.

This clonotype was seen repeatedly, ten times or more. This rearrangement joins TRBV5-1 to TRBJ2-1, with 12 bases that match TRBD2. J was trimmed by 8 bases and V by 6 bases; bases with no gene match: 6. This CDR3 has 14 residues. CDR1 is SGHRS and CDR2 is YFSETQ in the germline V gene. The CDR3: CASIQTSGSYEQFF. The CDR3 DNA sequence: TGCGCCAGCATTCAGACTAGCGGGAGCTATGAGCAGTTCTTC.

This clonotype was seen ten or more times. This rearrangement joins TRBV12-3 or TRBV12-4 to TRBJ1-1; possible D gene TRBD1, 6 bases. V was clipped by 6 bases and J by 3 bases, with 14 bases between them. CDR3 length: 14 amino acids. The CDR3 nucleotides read TGTGCCAGCAGCCCACAGGGTTTCGACACTGAAGCTTTCTTT. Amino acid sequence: CASSPQGFDTEAFF.

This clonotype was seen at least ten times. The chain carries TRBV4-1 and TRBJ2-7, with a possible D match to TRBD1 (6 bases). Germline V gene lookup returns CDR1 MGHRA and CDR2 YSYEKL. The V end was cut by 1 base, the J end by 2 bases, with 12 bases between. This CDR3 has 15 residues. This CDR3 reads CASSQGRGSTYEQYF. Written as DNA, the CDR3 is TGCGCCAGCAGCCAAGGTAGGGGGAGCACCTACGAGCAGTACTTC.

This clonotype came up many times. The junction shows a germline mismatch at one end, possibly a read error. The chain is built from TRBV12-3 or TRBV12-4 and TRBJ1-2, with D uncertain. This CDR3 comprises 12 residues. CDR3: CASRLGNYGYTF. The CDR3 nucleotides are TGTGCCAGCAGGTTAGGGAACTATGGCTACACCTTC.

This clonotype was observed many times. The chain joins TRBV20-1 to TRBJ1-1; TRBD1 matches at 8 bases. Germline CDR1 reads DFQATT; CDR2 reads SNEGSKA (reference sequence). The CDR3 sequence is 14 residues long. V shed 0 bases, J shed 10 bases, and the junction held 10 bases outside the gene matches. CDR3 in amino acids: CSAREAGGAGRAFF. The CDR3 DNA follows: TGCAGTGCTAGAGAAGCAGGGGGCGCCGGCCGAGCTTTCTTT.

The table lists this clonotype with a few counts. DNA of the CDR3: TGTGCCAGCAGTTTAGTGAGCGGAACTGCCTACGAGCAGTACTTC. Translating gives CASSLVSGTAYEQYF. The V gene is TRBV27, the J gene TRBJ2-7; D is perhaps TRBD2 (5 bases). This CDR3 has 15 residues. V lost 2 bases and J lost 2, with 13 bases in between. Germline V gene lookup returns CDR1 MNHEY and CDR2 SMNVEV (reference sequence).

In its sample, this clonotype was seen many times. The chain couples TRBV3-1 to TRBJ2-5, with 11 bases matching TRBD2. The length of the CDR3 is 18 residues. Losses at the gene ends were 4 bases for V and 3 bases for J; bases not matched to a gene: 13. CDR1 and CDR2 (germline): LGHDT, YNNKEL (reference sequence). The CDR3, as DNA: TGTGCCAGCAGCCCCGGGACTAGCGGTAACCCCGTTGAAGAGACCCAGTACTTC. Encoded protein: CASSPGTSGNPVEETQYF.

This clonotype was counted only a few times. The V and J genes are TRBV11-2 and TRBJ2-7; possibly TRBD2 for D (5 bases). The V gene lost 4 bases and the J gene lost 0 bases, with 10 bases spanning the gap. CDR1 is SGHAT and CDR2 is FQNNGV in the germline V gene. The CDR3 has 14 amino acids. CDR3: CASSSGLFSYEQYF. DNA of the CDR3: TGTGCCAGCAGCTCCGGACTGTTCTCCTACGAGCAGTACTTC.

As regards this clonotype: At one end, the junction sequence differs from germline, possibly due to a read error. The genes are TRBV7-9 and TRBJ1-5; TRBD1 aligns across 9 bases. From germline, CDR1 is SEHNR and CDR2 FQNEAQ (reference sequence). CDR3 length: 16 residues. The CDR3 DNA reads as TGTGTCAGCAGCTTAACCGGGGACAGGGAAAATCAGCCCCAGCATTTT. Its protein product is CVSSLTGDRENQPQHF. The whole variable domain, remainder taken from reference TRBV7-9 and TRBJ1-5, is DTGVSQNPRHKITKRGQNVTFRCDPISEHNRLYWYRQTLGQGPEFLTYFQNEAQLEKSRLLSDRFSAERPKGSFSTLEIQRTEQGDSAMYLCVSSLTGDRENQPQHFGDGTRLSIL.

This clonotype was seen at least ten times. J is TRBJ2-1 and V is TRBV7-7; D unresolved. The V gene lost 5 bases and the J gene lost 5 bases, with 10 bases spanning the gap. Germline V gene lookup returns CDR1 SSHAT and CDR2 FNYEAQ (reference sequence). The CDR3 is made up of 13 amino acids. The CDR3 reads CASSANRDNEQFF. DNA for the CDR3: TGTGCCAGCAGCGCCAACAGAGACAATGAGCAGTTCTTC. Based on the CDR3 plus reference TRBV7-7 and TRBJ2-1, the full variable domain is GAGVSQSPRYKVTKRGQDVTLRCDPISSHATLYWYQQALGQGPEFLTYFNYEAQPDKSGLPSDRFSAERPEGSISTLTIQRTEQRDSAMYRCASSANRDNEQFFGPGTRLTVL.

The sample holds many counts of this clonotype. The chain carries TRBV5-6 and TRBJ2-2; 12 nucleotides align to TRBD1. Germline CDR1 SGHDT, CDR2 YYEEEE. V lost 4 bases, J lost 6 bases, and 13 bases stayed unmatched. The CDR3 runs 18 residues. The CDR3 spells CASSLERDRGRQPGELFF. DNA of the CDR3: TGTGCCAGCAGCCTAGAACGGGACAGGGGGCGACAACCCGGGGAGCTGTTTTTT.

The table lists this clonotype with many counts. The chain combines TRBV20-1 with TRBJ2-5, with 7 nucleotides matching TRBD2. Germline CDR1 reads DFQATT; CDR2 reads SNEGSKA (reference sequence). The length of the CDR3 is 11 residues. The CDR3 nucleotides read TGCAGCGGGGAGGGACAAGAGACCCAGTACTTC. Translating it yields CSGEGQETQYF.

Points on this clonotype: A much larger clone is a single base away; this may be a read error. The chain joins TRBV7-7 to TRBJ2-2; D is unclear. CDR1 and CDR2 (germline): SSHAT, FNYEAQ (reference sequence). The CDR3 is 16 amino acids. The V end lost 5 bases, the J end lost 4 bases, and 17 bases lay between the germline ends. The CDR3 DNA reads TGTGCCAGCAGCACGACCACCACATGGAGCACCGGGGAGCTGTTTTTT. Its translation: CASSTTTTWSTGELFF.

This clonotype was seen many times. The CDR3 protein is CASSPTGYTLEAFF. CDR3 DNA sequence: TGTGCCAGCTCACCGACCGGGTACACCCTTGAAGCTTTCTTT. The chain is built from TRBV18 and TRBJ1-1; D not resolved. The CDR3 contains 14 residues. The germline V gene encodes CDR1 KGHSH and CDR2 LQKENI. V was clipped by 3 bases and J by 7 bases, with 15 bases between them.

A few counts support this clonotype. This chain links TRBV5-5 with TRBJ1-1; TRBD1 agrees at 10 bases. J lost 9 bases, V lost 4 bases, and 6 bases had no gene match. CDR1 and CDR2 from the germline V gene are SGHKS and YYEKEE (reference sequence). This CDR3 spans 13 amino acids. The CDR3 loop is CASSRDRGIQAFF. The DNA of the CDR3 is TGTGCCAGCAGCCGGGACAGGGGTATACAAGCTTTCTTT.

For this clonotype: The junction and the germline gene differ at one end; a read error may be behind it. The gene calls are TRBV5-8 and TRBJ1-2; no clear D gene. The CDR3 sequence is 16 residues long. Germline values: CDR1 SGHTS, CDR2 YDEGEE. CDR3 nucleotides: TGTGCCGGCAGCCAATCTTCACTCGACGGGTTCTATGGCTACACCTTC. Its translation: CAGSQSSLDGFYGYTF.